Each of the 2 T cell receptor beta chains below was sequenced from the same sample in a study of blood T cells in healthy people across ages. A J-beta primer mix and a sample-barcoded 5' primer were used in a second PCR of about 7 to 12 cycles. One entry per CDR3 protein results from TCRdb running MiXCR on the 5' RACE reads. This table has about 830,000 distinct CDR3 sequences, roughly 60% appearing once. The sequenced sample was blood. These receptors were taken from a man younger than 45 in good health.

V and J are TRBV15 and TRBJ2-1; TRBD2 might be the D (5 bases). CDR1 is LNHNV, CDR2 YYDKDF, per germline (reference sequence). The CDR3 consists of 16 residues. The ends were cut back, 9 bases at V and 1 base at J, with 19 bases in the middle. The CDR3 loop reads CATILHERGSYNEQFF. In DNA form, the CDR3 reads TGTGCCACGATACTACATGAAAGAGGGTCCTACAATGAGCAGTTCTTC.

CDR3 bases: TGTGCCAGCAGCCAAGTCGGGCAGGAAGTAAAAGAGACCCAGTACTTC. It is translated as CASSQVGQEVKETQYF. J is TRBJ2-5 and V is TRBV3-1; D not resolved. V lost 1 base to trimming and J lost 3 bases, with 15 bases between them. The CDR3 loop spans 16 amino acids. Germline CDR1 reads LGHDT; CDR2 reads YNNKEL (reference sequence).